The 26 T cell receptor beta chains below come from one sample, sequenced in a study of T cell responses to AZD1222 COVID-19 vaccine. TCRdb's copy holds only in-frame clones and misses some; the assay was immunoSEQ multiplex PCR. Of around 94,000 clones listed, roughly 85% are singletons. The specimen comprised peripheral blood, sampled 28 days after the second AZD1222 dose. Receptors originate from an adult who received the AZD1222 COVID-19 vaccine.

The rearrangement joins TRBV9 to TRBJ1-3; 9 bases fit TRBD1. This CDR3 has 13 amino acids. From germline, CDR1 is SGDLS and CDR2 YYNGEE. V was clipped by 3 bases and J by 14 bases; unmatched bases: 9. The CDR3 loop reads CASSAPGTGPLYF. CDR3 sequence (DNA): TGTGCCAGCAGCGCCCCCGGGACAGGGCCCCTATATTTT.

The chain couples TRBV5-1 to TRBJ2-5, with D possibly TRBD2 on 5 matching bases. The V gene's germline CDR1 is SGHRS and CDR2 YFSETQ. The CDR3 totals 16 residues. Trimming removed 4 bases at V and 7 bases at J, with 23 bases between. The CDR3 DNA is TGCGCCAGCAGCCCGGAGGTAGGGAAGGGCCACGGGACCCAGTACTTC. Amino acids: CASSPEVGKGHGTQYF. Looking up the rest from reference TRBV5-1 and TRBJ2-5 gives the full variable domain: KAGVTQTPRYLIKTRGQQVTLSCSPISGHRSVSWYQQTPGQGLQFLFEYFSETQRNKGNFPGRFSGRQFSNSRSEMNVSTLELGDSALYLCASSPEVGKGHGTQYFGPGTRLLVL.

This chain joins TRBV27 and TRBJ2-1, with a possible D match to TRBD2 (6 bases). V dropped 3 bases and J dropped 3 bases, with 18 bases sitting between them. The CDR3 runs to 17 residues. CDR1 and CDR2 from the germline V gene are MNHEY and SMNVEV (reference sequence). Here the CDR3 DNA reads TGTGCCAGCAGTTTTAGAGGGAGAGCGGGCAACTACAATGAGCAGTTCTTC. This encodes CASSFRGRAGNYNEQFF.

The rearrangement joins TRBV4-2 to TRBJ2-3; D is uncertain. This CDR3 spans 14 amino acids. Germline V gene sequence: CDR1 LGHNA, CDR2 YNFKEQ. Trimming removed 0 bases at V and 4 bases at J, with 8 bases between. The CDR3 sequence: CASSQDPGSDTQYF. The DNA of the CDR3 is TGTGCCAGCAGCCAAGATCCCGGGTCAGATACGCAGTATTTT.

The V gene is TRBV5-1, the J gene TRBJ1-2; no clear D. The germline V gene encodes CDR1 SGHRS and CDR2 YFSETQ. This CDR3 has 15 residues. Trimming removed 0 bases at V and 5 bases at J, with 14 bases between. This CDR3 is CASSLAPGILYGYTF. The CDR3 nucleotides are TGCGCCAGCAGCTTGGCCCCCGGGATCTTATATGGCTACACCTTC.

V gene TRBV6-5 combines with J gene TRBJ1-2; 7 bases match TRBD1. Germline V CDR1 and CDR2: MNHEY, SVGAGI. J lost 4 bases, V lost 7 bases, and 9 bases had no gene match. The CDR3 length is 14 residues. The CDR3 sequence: CASTDLTGRYGYTF. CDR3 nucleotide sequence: TGTGCCAGCACCGACCTGACAGGGCGCTATGGCTACACCTTC.

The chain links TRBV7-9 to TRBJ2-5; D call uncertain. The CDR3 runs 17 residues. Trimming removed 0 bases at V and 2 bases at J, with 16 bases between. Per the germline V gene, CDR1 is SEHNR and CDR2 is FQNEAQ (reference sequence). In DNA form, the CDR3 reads TGTGCCAGCAGCTTAGCGGTGTTGTGGCAGGCACAAGAGACCCAGTACTTC. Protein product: CASSLAVLWQAQETQYF.

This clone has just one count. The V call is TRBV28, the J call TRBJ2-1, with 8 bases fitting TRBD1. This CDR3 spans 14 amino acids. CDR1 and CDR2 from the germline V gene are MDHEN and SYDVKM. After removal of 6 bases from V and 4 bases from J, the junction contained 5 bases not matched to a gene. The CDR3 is CASRLTGEYNEQFF. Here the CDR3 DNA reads TGTGCCAGCAGGCTGACAGGGGAATACAATGAGCAGTTCTTC.

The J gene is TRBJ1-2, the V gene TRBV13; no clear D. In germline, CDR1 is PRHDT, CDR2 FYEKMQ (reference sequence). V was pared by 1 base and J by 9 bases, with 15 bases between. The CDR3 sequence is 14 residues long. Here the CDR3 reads CASSLAPGVSSYTF. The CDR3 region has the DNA TGTGCCAGCAGCTTAGCCCCGGGAGTTTCGAGCTACACCTTC. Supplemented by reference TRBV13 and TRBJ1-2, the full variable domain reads AAGVIQSPRHLIKEKRETATLKCYPIPRHDTVYWYQQGPGQDPQFLISFYEKMQSDKGSIPDRFSAQQFSDYHSELNMSSLELGDSALYFCASSLAPGVSSYTFGSGTRLTVV.

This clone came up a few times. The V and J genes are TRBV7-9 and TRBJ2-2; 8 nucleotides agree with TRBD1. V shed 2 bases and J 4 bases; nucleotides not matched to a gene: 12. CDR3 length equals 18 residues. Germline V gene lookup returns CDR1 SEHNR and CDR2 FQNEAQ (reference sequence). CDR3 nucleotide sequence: TGTGCCAGCAGCTTAAAGGGCAGGGGGCGGCGAAGCACCGGGGAGCTGTTTTTT. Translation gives CASSLKGRGRRSTGELFF.

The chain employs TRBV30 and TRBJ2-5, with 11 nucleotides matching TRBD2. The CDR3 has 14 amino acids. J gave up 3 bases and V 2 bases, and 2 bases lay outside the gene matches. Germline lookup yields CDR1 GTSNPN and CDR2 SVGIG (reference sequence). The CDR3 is CAWSSGLAEETQYF. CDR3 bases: TGTGCCTGGAGTTCGGGACTAGCGGAAGAGACCCAGTACTTC.

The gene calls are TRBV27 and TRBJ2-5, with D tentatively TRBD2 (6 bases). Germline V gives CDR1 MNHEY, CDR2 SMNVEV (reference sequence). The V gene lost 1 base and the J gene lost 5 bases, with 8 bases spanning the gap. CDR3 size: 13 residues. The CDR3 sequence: CASSLWGTETQYF. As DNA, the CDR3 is TGTGCCAGCAGTTTATGGGGGACTGAGACCCAGTACTTC.

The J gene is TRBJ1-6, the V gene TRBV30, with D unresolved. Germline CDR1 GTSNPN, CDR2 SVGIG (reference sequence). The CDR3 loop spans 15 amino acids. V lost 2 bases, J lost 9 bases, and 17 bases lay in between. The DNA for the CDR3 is TGTGCCTGGAGTCGGACCGATTCTCACCTTTCACCCCTCCACTTT. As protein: CAWSRTDSHLSPLHF.

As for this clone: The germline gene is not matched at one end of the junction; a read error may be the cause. CDR3 nucleotides: TGTGCCAGCAGCTTAGATACCACGGGCCCTTCCTTC. This codes for CASSLDTTGPSF. The rearrangement uses TRBV11-2 and TRBJ1-2; D unresolved. Germline CDR1 and CDR2: SGHAT and FQNNGV. This CDR3 comprises 12 residues.

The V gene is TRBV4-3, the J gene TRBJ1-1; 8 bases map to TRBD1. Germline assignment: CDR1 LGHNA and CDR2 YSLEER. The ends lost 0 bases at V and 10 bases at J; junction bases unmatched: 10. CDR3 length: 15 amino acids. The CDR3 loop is CASSQDRRGLEGAFF. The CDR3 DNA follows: TGCGCCAGCAGCCAAGACCGCAGGGGGCTCGAGGGAGCTTTCTTT.

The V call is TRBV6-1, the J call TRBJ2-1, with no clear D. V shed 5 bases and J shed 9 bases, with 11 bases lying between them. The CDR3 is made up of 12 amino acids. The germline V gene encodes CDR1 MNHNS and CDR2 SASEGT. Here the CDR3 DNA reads TGTGCCAGCAGTTCGCTTAGTGCTGAGCAGTTCTTC. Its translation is CASSSLSAEQFF.

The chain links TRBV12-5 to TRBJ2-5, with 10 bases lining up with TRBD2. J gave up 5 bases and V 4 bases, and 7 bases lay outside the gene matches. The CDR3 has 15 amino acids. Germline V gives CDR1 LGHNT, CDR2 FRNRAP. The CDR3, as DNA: TGTGCTAGTGGTTGGGGCCTAGCGGGAGAGGAGACCCAGTACTTC. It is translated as CASGWGLAGEETQYF.

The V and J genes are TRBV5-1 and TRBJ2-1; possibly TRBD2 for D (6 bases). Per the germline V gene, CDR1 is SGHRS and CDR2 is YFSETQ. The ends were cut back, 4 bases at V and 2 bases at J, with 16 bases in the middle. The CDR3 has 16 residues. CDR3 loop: CASSPELASTYNEQFF. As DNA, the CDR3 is TGCGCCAGCAGCCCGGAGCTAGCGAGCACCTACAATGAGCAGTTCTTC. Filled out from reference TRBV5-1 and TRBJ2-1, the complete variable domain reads KAGVTQTPRYLIKTRGQQVTLSCSPISGHRSVSWYQQTPGQGLQFLFEYFSETQRNKGNFPGRFSGRQFSNSRSEMNVSTLELGDSALYLCASSPELASTYNEQFFGPGTRLTVL.

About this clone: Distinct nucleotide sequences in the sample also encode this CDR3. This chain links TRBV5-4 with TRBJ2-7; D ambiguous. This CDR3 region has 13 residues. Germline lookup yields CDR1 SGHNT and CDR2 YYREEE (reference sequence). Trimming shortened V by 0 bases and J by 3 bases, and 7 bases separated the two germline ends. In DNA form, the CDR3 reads TGTGCCAGCAGCTTGGGCGGAAACTACGAGCAGTACTTC. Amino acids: CASSLGGNYEQYF.

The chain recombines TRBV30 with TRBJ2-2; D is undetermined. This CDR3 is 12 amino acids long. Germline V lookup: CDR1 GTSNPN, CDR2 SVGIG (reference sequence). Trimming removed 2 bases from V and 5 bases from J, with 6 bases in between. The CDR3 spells CAWSIGTGELFF. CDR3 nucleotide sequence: TGTGCCTGGAGTATTGGGACCGGGGAGCTGTTTTTT. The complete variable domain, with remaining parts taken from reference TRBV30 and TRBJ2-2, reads SQTIHQWPATLVQPVGSPLSLECTVEGTSNPNLYWYRQAAGRGLQLLFYSVGIGQISSEVPQNLSASRPQDRQFILSSKKLLLSDSGFYLCAWSIGTGELFFGEGSRLTVL.

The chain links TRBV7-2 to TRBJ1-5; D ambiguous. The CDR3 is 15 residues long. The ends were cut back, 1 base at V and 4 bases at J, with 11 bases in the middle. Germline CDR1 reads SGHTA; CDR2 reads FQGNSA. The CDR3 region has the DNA TGTGCCAGCAGCTTAGTTGGGGTTTGGAATCAGCCCCAGCATTTT. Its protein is CASSLVGVWNQPQHF.

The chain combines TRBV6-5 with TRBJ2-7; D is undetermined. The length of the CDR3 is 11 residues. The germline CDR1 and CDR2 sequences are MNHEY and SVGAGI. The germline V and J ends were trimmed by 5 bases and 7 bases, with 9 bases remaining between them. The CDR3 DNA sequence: TGTGCCAGCAGTCAATACACTGAGCAGTACTTC. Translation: CASSQYTEQYF.

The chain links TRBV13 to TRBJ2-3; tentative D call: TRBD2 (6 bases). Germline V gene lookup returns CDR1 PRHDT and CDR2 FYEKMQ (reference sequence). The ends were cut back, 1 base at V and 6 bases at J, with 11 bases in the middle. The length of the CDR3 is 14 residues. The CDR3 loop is CASSLVGSGDTQYF. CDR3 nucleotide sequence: TGTGCCAGCAGCTTAGTCGGGAGCGGGGATACGCAGTATTTT. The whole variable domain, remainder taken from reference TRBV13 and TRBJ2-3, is AAGVIQSPRHLIKEKRETATLKCYPIPRHDTVYWYQQGPGQDPQFLISFYEKMQSDKGSIPDRFSAQQFSDYHSELNMSSLELGDSALYFCASSLVGSGDTQYFGPGTRLTVL.

The CDR3 here is CASSLGGRVGLIGGYTF. Written as DNA, the CDR3 is TGTGCCAGCAGTTTAGGGGGCAGGGTGGGTTTGATTGGTGGCTACACCTTC. The rearrangement uses TRBV28 and TRBJ1-2; possibly TRBD1 for D (6 bases). Trimming took 2 bases from V and 7 from J, leaving 23 bases between them. The V gene's germline CDR1 is MDHEN and CDR2 SYDVKM. The CDR3 extends over 17 amino acids.

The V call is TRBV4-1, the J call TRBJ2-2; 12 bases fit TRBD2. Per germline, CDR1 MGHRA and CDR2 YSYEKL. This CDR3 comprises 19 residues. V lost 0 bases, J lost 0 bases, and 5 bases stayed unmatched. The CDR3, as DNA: TGCGCCAGCAGCCAAGAGGGTCGACTAGCGGGGGCGAACACCGGGGAGCTGTTTTTT. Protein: CASSQEGRLAGANTGELFF.

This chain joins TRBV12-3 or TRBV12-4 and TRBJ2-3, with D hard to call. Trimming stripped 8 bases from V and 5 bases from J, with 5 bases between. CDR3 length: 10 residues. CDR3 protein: CASGGDTQYF. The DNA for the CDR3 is TGTGCCAGCGGTGGAGATACGCAGTATTTT.